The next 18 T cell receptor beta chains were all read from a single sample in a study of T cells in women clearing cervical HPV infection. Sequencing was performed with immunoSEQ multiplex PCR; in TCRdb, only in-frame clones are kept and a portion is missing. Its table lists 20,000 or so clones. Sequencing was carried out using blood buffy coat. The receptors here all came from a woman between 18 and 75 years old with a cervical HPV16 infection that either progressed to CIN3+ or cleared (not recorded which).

CDR3 amino acids: CASSIALALPSEQFF. The DNA read from the CDR3 is TGTGCCAGTAGTATAGCTCTAGCTTTACCCAGTGAG. This chain uses TRBV19 with TRBJ2-1; tentatively, D is TRBD2 (5 bases). The sequenced fragment ends 3 residues before the CDR3 boundary, so the rest is inferred from the germline J gene. Germline V CDR1 and CDR2: LNHDA, SQIVND (reference sequence). This CDR3 comprises 15 residues. V gave up 1 base and J gave up 9 bases, with 16 bases separating them.

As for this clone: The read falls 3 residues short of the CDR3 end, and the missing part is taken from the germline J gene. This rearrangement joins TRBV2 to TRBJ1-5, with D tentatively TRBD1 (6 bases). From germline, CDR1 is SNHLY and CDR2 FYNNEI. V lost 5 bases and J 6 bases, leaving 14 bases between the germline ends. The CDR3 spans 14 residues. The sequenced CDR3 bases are TGTGCCAGCAGTCTACGACAGGTCCCTCAGCCC. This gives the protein CASSLRQVPQP. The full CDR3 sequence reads CASSLRQVPQPQHF. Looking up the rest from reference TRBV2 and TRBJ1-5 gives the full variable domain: EPEVTQTPSHQVTQMGQEVILRCVPISNHLYFYWYRQILGQKVEFLVSFYNNEISEKSEIFDDQFSVERPDGSNFTLKIRSTKLEDSAMYFCASSLRQVPQPQHFGDGTRLSIL.

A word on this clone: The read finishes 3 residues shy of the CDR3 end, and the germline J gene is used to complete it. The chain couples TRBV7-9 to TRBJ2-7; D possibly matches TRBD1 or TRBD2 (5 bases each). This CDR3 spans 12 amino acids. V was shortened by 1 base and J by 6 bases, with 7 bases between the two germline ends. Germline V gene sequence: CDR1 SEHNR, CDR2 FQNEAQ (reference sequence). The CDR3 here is CASSLEGSEQYF. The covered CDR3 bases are TGTGCCAGCAGCTTAGAGGGGAGCGAG. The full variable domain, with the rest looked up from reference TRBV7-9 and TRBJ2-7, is DTGVSQNPRHKITKRGQNVTFRCDPISEHNRLYWYRQTLGQGPEFLTYFQNEAQLEKSRLLSDRFSAERPKGSFSTLEIQRTEQGDSAMYLCASSLEGSEQYFGPGTRLTVT.

CDR3 sequence reads: CSVGDFYSTDTQYF. The sequenced part of the CDR3 DNA is TGCAGCGTAGGGGACTTTTATAGCACAGATACG. The chain couples TRBV29-1 to TRBJ2-3, with a weak D call TRBD2 (6 bases). Sequencing ends 3 residues short of the CDR3 end; the germline J gene provides the rest. Germline assignment: CDR1 SQVTM and CDR2 ANQGSEA. Trimming took off 6 bases at V and 0 bases at J, with 13 bases between the two ends. This CDR3 contains 14 residues.

The part of the CDR3 DNA that was read is TGCGCCAGCAGCGGCGGACTAGCGGGAGTTTCTGAGACC. Translation: CASSGGLAGVSET. The entire CDR3 reads CASSGGLAGVSETQYF. The V and J genes are TRBV5-1 and TRBJ2-5, with 13 bases aligning to TRBD2. The observed sequence ends 3 residues before the CDR3 terminus, with the missing tail filled in from the germline J gene. CDR1 is SGHRS, CDR2 YFSETQ, per germline. The CDR3 sequence is 16 residues long. Losses at the gene ends were 4 bases for V and 5 bases for J; bases not matched to a gene: 8.

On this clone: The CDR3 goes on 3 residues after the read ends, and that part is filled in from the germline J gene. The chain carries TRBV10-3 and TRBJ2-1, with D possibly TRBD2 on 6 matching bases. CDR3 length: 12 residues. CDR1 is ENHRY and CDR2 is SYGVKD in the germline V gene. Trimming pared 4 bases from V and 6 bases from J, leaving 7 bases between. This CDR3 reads CAISVGGNEQFF. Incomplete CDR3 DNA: TGTGCCATCAGTGTGGGGGGCAATGAG.

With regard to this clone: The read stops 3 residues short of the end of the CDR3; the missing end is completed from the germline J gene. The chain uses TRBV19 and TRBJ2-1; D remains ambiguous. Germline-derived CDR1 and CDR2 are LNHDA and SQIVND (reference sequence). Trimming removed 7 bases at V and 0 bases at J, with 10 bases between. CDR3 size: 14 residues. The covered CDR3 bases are TGTGCCAGTACACCCAGGAGCTCCTACAATGAG. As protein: CASTPRSSYNE. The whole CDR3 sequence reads CASTPRSSYNEQFF.

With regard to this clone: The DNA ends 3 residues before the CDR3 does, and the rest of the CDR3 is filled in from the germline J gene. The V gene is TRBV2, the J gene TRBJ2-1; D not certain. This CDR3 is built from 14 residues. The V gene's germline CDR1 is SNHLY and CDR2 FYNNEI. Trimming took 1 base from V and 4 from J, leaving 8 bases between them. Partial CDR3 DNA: TGTGCCAGCAGTGAAGGTCTAGGATACAATGAG. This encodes CASSEGLGYNE. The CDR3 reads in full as CASSEGLGYNEQFF. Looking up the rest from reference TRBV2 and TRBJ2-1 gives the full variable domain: EPEVTQTPSHQVTQMGQEVILRCVPISNHLYFYWYRQILGQKVEFLVSFYNNEISEKSEIFDDQFSVERPDGSNFTLKIRSTKLEDSAMYFCASSEGLGYNEQFFGPGTRLTVL.

Here the CDR3 reads CASREGLTNQPQHF. CDR3 DNA (partial): TGCGCCAGCAGGGAGGGGCTAACTAATCAGCCC. This sequence joins TRBV5-1 and TRBJ1-5; D may be TRBD1 (5 bases). The sequence runs out 3 residues before the end of the CDR3; the remainder is reconstructed from the germline J gene. V lost 5 bases, J lost 4 bases, and 13 bases lay in between. CDR1 is SGHRS and CDR2 is YFSETQ in the germline V gene. The CDR3 is 14 residues long.

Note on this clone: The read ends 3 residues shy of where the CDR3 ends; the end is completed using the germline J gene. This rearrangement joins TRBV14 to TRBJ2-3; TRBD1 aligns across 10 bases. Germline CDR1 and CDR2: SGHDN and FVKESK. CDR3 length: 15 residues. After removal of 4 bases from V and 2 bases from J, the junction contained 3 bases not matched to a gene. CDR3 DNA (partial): TGTGCCAGCAGCCTGGGACAGGGGTACACAGATACG. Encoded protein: CASSLGQGYTDT. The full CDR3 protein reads CASSLGQGYTDTQYF.

CDR3 loop: CASRDSGSPLHF. The sequenced part of the CDR3 DNA is TGTGCCAGCCGGGACAGTGGCTCACCC. J is TRBJ1-6 and V is TRBV19; TRBD1 agrees at 7 bases. The missing CDR3 end, 3 residues past where the read stops, is filled in from the germline J gene. Trimming cost V 9 bases and J 10 bases; bases outside gene matches: 6. The CDR3 runs to 12 residues. Germline-derived CDR1 and CDR2 are LNHDA and SQIVND (reference sequence).

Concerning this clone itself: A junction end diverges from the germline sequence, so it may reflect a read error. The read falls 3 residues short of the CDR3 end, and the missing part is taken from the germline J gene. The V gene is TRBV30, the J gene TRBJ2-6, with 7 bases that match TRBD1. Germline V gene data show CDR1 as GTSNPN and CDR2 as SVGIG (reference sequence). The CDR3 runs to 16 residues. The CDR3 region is CAWSRDRVPGANFLTF. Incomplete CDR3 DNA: TGTGCCTGGAGTCGCGACAGGGTCCCTGGGGCCAACTTC.

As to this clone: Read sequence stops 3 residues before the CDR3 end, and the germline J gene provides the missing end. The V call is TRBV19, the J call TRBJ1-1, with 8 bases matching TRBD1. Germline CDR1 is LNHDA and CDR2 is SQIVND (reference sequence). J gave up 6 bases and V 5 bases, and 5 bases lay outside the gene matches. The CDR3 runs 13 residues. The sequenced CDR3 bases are TGTGCCAGTAGTCACCGGGACAGGCCTGAA. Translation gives CASSHRDRPE. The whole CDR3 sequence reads CASSHRDRPEAFF.

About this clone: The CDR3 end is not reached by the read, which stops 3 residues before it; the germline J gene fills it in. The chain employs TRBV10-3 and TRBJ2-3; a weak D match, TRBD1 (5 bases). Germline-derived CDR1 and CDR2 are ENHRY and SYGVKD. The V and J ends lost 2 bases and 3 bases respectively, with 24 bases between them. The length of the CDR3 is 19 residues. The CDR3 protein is CAISEPLNVRGIGTDTQYF. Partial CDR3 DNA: TGTGCCATCAGTGAGCCACTAAACGTAAGGGGAATCGGTACAGATACG.

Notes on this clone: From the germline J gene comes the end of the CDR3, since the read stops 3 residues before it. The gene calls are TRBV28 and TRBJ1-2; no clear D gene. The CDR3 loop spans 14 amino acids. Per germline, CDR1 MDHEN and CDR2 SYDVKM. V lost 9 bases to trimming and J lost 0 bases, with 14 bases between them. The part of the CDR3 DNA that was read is TGTGCCAGTCGGTGGCGGGGAACTAACTATGGC. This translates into CASRWRGTNYG. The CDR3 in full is CASRWRGTNYGYTF.

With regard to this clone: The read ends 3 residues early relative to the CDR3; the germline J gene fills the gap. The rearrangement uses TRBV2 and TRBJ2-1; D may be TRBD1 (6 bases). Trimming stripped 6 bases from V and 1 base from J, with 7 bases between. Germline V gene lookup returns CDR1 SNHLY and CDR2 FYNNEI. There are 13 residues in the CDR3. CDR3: CASSDRSYNEQFF. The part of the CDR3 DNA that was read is TGTGCCAGCAGCGACAGGTCCTACAATGAG.

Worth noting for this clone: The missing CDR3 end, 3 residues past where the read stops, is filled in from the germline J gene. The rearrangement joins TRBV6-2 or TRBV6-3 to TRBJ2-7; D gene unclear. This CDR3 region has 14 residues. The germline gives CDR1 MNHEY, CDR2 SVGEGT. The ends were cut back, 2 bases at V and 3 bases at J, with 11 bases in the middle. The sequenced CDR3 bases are TGTGCCAGCAGTTACCCGAGTGCCGGCTACGAG. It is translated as CASSYPSAGYE. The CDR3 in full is CASSYPSAGYEQYF.

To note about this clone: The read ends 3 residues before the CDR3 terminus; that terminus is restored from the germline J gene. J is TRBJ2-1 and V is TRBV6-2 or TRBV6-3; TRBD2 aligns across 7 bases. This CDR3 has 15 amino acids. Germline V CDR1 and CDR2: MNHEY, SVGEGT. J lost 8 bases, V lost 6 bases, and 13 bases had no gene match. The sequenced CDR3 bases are TGTGCCAGCAGCGCCGGGCCCGAAAGCGGGGATGAG. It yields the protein CASSAGPESGDE. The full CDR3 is CASSAGPESGDEQFF.